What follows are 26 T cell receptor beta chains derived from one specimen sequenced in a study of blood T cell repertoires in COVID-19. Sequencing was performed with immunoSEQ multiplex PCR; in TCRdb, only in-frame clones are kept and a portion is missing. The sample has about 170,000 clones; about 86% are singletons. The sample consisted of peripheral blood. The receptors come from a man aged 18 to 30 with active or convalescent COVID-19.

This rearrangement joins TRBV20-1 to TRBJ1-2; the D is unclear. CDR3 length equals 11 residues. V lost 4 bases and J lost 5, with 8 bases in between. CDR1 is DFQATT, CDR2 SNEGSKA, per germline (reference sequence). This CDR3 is CSAKQPYGYTF. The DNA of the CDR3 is TGCAGTGCTAAACAGCCTTATGGCTACACCTTC.

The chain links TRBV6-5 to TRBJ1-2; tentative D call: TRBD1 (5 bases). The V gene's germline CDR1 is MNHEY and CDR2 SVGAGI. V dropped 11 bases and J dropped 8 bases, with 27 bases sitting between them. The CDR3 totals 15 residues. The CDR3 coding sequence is TGTGCCGTCAAGTTGGGGCCGGTTGACGATGGGGGCTACACCTTC. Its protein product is CAVKLGPVDDGGYTF.

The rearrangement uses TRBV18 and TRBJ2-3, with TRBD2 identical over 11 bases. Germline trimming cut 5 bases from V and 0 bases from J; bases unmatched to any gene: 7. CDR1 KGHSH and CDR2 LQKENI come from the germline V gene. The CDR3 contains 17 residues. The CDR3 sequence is CASSSRLAGTSTDTQYF. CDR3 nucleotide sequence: TGTGCCAGCTCATCCCGACTAGCGGGAACTAGCACAGATACGCAGTATTTT.

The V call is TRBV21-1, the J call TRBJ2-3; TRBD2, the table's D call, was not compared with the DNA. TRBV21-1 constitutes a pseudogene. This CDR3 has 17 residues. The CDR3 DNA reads TGTGCCAGCAGCAAAGCGCTTTCCTCGGGGGAGACAGATACGCAGTATTTT. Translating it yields CASSKALSSGETDTQYF.

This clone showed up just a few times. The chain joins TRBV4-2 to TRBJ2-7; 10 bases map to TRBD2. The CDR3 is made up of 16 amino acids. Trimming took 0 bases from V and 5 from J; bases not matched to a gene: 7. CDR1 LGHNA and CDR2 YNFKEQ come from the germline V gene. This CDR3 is CASSQELAGVRDEQYF. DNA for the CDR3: TGTGCCAGCAGCCAAGAGCTAGCGGGAGTTCGCGACGAGCAGTACTTC.

CDR3 loop: CASRGVAGVFGTDTQYF. The CDR3 DNA reads TGCGCCAGCAGGGGGGTAGCGGGAGTTTTTGGCACAGATACGCAGTATTTT. The rearrangement joins TRBV10-1 to TRBJ2-3; 9 positions match TRBD2. V gave up 6 bases and J gave up 1 base; unmatched junction bases: 11. CDR1 and CDR2 from the germline V gene are WNHNN and SYGVQD (reference sequence). The CDR3 runs to 17 residues.

DNA for the CDR3: TGTGCCAGTAGTCCGATTCAGGGTTCCGTCTACGAGCAGTACTTC. Its translation: CASSPIQGSVYEQYF. The chain carries TRBV19 and TRBJ2-7, with D perhaps TRBD1 (5 bases). CDR3 length equals 15 residues. Trimming pared 5 bases from V and 3 bases from J, leaving 17 bases between. Germline V gives CDR1 LNHDA, CDR2 SQIVND (reference sequence).

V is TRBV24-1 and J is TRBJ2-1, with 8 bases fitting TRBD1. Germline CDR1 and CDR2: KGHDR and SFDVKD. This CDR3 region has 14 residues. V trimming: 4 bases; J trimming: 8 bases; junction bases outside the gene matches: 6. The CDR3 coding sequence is TGTGCCACCAGTGACCTTAGACAGGGGTATGAGCAGTTCTTC. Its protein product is CATSDLRQGYEQFF.

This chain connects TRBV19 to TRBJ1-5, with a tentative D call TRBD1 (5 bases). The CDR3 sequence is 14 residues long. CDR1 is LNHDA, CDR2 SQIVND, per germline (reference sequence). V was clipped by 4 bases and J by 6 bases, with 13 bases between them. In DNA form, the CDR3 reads TGTGCCAGTAGTAAGACAGTCGAGCCTCAGCCCCAGCATTTT. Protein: CASSKTVEPQPQHF.

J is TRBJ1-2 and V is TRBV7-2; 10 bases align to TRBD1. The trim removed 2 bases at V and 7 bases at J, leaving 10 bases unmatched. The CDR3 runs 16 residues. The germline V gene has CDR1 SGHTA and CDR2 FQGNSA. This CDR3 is CASSLRSGQGYSGYTF. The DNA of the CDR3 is TGTGCCAGCAGCTTAAGGTCGGGACAGGGGTACTCTGGCTACACCTTC. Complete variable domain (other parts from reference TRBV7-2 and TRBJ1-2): GAGVSQSPSNKVTEKGKDVELRCDPISGHTALYWYRQSLGQGLEFLIYFQGNSAPDKSGLPSDRFSAERTGGSVSTLTIQRTQQEDSAVYLCASSLRSGQGYSGYTFGSGTRLTVV.

The CDR3 protein is CASSRDRGLSEQYV. CDR3 sequence (DNA): TGCGCCAGCAGCCGGGACAGGGGTCTGAGCGAGCAGTACGTC. The chain combines TRBV10-1 with TRBJ2-7; 10 nucleotides match TRBD1. Germline values: CDR1 WNHNN, CDR2 SYGVQD (reference sequence). V shed 6 bases, J shed 6 bases, and the junction held 8 bases outside the gene matches. The length of the CDR3 is 14 residues.

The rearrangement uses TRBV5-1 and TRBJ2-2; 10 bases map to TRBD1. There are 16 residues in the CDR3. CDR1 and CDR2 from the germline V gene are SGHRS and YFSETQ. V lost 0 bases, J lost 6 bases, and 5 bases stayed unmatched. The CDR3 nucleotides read TGCGCCAGCAGCTTGGTCGGGACAGGGGTCGCCGGGGAGCTGTTTTTT. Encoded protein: CASSLVGTGVAGELFF.

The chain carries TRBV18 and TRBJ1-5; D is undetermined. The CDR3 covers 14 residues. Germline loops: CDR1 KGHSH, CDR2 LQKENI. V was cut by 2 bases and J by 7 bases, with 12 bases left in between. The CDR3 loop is CASSPTGIGQPQHF. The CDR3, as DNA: TGTGCCAGCTCACCAACGGGGATAGGGCAGCCCCAGCATTTT.

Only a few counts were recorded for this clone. The DNA of the CDR3 is TGTGCCAGCAGTTGGTTAGCGGGAGGAGATAACACTGAAGCTTTCTTT. Translated: CASSWLAGGDNTEAFF. V gene TRBV27 combines with J gene TRBJ1-1; D unresolved. CDR3 length equals 16 residues. The germline CDR1 and CDR2 sequences are MNHEY and SMNVEV (reference sequence). Trimming left V 4 bases short and J 2 bases short, with 17 bases between.

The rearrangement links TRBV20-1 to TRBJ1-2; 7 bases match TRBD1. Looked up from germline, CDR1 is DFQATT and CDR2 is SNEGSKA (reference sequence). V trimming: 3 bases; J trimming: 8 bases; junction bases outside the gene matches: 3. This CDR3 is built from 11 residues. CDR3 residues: CSARTGLGYTF. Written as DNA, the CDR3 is TGCAGTGCTAGGACAGGGTTAGGCTACACCTTC.

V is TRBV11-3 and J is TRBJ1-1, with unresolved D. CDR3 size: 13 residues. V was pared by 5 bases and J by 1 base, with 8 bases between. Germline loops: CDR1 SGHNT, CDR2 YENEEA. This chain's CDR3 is CASSLHRNTEAFF. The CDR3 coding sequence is TGTGCCAGCAGCCTCCACAGGAACACTGAAGCTTTCTTT.

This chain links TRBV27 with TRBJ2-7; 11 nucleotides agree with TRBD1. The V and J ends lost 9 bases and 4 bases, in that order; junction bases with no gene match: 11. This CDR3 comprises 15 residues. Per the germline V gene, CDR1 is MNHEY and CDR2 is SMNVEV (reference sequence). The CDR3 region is CASTPGQGAIYEQYF. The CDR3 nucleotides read TGTGCCAGTACCCCAGGACAGGGGGCTATTTACGAGCAGTACTTC.

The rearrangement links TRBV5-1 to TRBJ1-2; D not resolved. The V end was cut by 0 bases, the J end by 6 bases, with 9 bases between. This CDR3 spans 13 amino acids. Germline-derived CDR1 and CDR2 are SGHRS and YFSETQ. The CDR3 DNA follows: TGCGCCAGCAGCTTGGGATACTCCGATGGCTACACCTTC. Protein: CASSLGYSDGYTF.

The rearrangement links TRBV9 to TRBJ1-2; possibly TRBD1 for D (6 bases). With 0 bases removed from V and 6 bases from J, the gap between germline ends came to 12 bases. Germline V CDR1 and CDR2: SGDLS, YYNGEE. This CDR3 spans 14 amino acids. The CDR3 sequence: CASSVDSGVDGYTF. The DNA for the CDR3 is TGTGCCAGCAGCGTAGATTCAGGGGTGGATGGCTACACCTTC.

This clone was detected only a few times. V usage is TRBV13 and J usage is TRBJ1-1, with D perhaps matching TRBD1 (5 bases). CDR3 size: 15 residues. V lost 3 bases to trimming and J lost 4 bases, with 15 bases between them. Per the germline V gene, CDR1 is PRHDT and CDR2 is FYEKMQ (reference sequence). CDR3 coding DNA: TGTGCCAGCAGCTTCCAGACTGTGCAGGGCACTGAAGCTTTCTTT. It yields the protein CASSFQTVQGTEAFF.

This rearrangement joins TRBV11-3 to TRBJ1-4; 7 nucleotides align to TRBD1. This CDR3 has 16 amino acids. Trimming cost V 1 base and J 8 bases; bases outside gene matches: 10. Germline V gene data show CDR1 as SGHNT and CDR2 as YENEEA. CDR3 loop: CASSLGAGGQFEKLFF. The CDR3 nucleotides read TGTGCCAGCAGCTTAGGGGCCGGGGGACAGTTCGAAAAACTGTTTTTT.

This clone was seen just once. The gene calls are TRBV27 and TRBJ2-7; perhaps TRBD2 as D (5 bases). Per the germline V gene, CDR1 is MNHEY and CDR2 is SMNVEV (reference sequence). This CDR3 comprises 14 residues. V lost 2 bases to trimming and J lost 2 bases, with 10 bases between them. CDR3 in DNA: TGTGCCAGCAGTTTAGGGGAGTGGGCCTACGAGCAGTACTTC. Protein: CASSLGEWAYEQYF.

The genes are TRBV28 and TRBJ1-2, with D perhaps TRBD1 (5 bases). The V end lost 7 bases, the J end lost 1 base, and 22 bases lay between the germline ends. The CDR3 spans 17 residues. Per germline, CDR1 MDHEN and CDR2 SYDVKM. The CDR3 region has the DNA TGTGCCAGCACCCTAGGACGGAAAAGGGGTTTTAACTATGGCTACACCTTC. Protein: CASTLGRKRGFNYGYTF.

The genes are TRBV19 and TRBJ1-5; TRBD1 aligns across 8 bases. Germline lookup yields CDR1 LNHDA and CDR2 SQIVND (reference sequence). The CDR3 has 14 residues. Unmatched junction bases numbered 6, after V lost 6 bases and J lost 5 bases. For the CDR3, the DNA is TGTGCCAGTAGAGGACAGGGAAGAGATCAGCCCCAGCATTTT. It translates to CASRGQGRDQPQHF. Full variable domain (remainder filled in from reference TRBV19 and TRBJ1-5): DGGITQSPKYLFRKEGQNVTLSCEQNLNHDAMYWYRQDPGQGLRLIYYSQIVNDFQKGDIAEGYSVSREKKESFPLTVTSAQKNPTAFYLCASRGQGRDQPQHFGDGTRLSIL.

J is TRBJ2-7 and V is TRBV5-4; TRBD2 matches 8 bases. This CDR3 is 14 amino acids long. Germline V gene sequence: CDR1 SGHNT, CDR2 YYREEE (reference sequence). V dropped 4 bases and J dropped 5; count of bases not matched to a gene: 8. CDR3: CASSLAGGKDEQYF. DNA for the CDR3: TGTGCCAGCAGCCTGGCGGGGGGCAAGGACGAGCAGTACTTC.

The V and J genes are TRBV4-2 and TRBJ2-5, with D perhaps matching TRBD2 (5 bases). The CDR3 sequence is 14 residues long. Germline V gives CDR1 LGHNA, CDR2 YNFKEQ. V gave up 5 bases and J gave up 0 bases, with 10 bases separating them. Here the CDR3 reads CASSIREDQETQYF. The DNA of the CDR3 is TGTGCCAGCAGCATACGGGAAGACCAAGAGACCCAGTACTTC.